This T cell receptor (beta chain) appears in the sequencing data of a study of cytomegalovirus exposure and HLA in healthy donors. The germline CDR1 and CDR2 sequences are MNHEY and SMNVEV (reference sequence). V was cut by 5 bases and J by 4 bases, with 12 bases left in between. This CDR3 has 14 amino acids. Of note for this clone: Antigen specificity is unknown.

Whole-study findings and limits: A later analysis reportedly identified an Asian-associated ancestry cluster as carrying fewer N-insertions than the roughly 600-donor mean. It was approximately 160 TCR beta chains that were listed as cytomegalovirus-associated. Previously analyzed data showed that most TCR beta V segments were productive at a frequency of about 90% or about 30%.

The primer mix had 60 Vbeta and 13 Jbeta primers. Sequenced by immunoSEQ multiplex PCR; TCRdb stores in-frame clones only, minus some. The sample consists of about 190,000 clones, around 67% of them appearing once. The source of this sequence is a woman aged 30 to 39 in good health and CMV-seropositive. This chain joins TRBV27 and TRBJ2-1, with D unresolved. Source material: PBMCs. CDR3 region: CASSPYDLYNEQFF. CDR3 DNA: TGTGCCAGCAGTCCATACGACTTGTACAATGAGCAGTTCTTC.